These T cell receptor beta chains were read from a single sample in a study of lymphopenia after photon versus proton radiotherapy. Libraries were prepared by immunoSEQ multiplex PCR; TCRdb keeps only in-frame clonotypes and omits some of them. The sample includes 6,500 to 8,000 clones, approximately 89% seen only once; the top ten take roughly 17%. The sequencing used peripheral blood, collected from a patient treated with photon-based radiotherapy. These TCRs come from a man aged 60-69 years with cholangiocarcinoma. The CDR3 runs from the conserved cysteine through the conserved F or W. A D gene is named only where the DNA matches it firmly. The listing skips clone size in some rows; elsewhere it reads once, few, many or a size class.

size	V	J	length	D	CDR3	DNA
once	TRBV28	TRBJ1-6	17	TRBD1	CASSLSQGQGLNSPLHF	TGTGCCAGCAGTCTCTCACAAGGACAGGGTCTCAATTCACCCCTCCACTTT
.	TRBV7-6	TRBJ2-1	15	.	CASSLAYPGKNEQFF	TGTGCCAGCAGCTTAGCTTATCCCGGGAAAAATGAGCAGTTCTTC
.	TRBV6-5	TRBJ2-7	13	TRBD1	CASSTGQPYEQYF	TGTGCCAGCAGCACGGGACAGCCCTACGAGCAGTACTTC
.	TRBV28	TRBJ2-7	15	.	CASQKTGTRSDEQYF	TGTGCCAGCCAGAAAACGGGGACCCGGTCGGACGAGCAGTACTTC
.	TRBV5-1	TRBJ2-7	14	.	CASSLFPGTNEQYF	TGCGCCAGCAGCTTGTTCCCCGGGACGAATGAGCAGTACTTC
.	TRBV28	TRBJ2-3	22	TRBD2	CASSSWGQQIGLAGESTDTQYF	TGTGCCAGCAGTTCATGGGGACAACAAATTGGACTAGCGGGAGAAAGCACAGATACGCAGTATTTT
.	TRBV5-1	TRBJ2-5	17	TRBD2	CASSLVLAGDVGETQYF	TGCGCCAGCAGCTTGGTTTTAGCGGGTGACGTAGGAGAGACCCAGTACTTC
.	TRBV6-1	TRBJ1-5	16	.	CASSEALGQSNQPQHF	TGTGCCAGCAGTGAAGCATTAGGACAGAGCAATCAGCCCCAGCATTTT
.	TRBV19	TRBJ2-1	18	TRBD2	CASSIDPPGAGGVDEQFF	TGTGCCAGTAGTATAGATCCCCCGGGAGCGGGAGGTGTCGATGAGCAGTTCTTC
once	TRBV10-3	TRBJ2-5	13	.	CAISVGERETQYF	TGTGCCATCAGTGTTGGGGAAAGAGAGACCCAGTACTTC
.	TRBV29-1	TRBJ2-1	14	TRBD1	CSVSRDRGFYEQFF	TGCAGCGTTAGCCGGGACAGGGGGTTCTATGAGCAGTTCTTC
.	TRBV4-2	TRBJ1-2	15	.	CASSPRTGEGYGYTF	TGTGCCAGCAGCCCGAGGACTGGCGAGGGGTATGGCTACACCTTC
.	TRBV27	TRBJ2-1	16	TRBD2	CASSLAGGYSYNEQFF	TGTGCCAGCAGTCTCGCGGGGGGGTACTCCTACAATGAGCAGTTCTTC
.	TRBV28	TRBJ1-2	13	TRBD1	CASSPQGALSYTF	TGTGCCAGCAGTCCCCAGGGGGCCCTAAGCTACACCTTC
medium-sized	TRBV2	TRBJ1-1	12	.	CASSVENTEAFF	TGTGCCAGCAGTGTGGAGAACACTGAAGCTTTCTTT
.	TRBV6-5	TRBJ1-2	16	TRBD1	CASSYSGTGGGYGYTF	TGTGCCAGCAGTTACTCGGGGACAGGGGGCGGCTATGGCTACACCTTC
.	TRBV18	TRBJ2-7	14	.	CASSPRSDPYEQYF	TGTGCCAGCTCACCCAGGAGTGACCCCTACGAGCAGTACTTC
.	TRBV2	TRBJ2-5	15	TRBD1	CASSESRTGWETQYF	TGTGCCAGCAGTGAATCCAGGACAGGGTGGGAGACCCAGTACTTC
.	TRBV9	TRBJ1-2	15	.	CASSVLNEDIYGYTF	TGTGCCAGCAGCGTTCTCAACGAGGACATTTATGGCTACACCTTC
.	TRBV28	TRBJ1-2	16	.	CASSLSGTPVIDGYTF	TGTGCCAGCAGTTTATCCGGGACACCGGTGATCGATGGCTACACCTTC
.	TRBV7-8	TRBJ1-2	14	TRBD1	CASSLFDRGYGYTF	TGTGCCAGCAGCTTGTTTGACAGGGGCTATGGCTACACCTTC
.	TRBV6-6	TRBJ2-1	12	TRBD2	CASSKLADEQFF	TGTGCCAGCAGCAAACTAGCGGATGAGCAGTTCTTC
.	TRBV19	TRBJ2-2	16	TRBD1	CASSHSRDRNTGELFF	TGTGCCAGTAGTCACTCCCGGGACAGAAACACCGGGGAGCTGTTTTTT
.	TRBV7-2	TRBJ2-5	14	TRBD1	CASSPGTGLETQYF	TGTGCCAGCAGCCCCGGGACAGGGCTGGAGACCCAGTACTTC
.	TRBV28	TRBJ2-4	16	.	CASSLERAPIKNIQYF	TGTGCCAGCAGTTTAGAGAGGGCACCGATCAAAAACATTCAGTACTTC
.	TRBV4-2	TRBJ2-7	15	.	CASSQGQGVNYEQYF	TGTGCCAGCAGCCAAGGGCAGGGAGTGAACTACGAGCAGTACTTC
.	TRBV27	TRBJ2-2	17	TRBD2	CASSPHVAGANTGELFF	TGTGCCAGCAGTCCCCACGTAGCGGGTGCGAACACCGGGGAGCTGTTTTTT
once	TRBV2	TRBJ1-4	18	TRBD1	CASKTTGTGRENREKLFF	TGTGCCAGCAAAACGACCGGGACAGGTCGAGAAAACCGTGAAAAACTGTTTTTT
.	TRBV5-6	TRBJ2-7	12	.	CASSSLGSEQYF	TGTGCCAGCAGCTCACTAGGCTCCGAGCAGTACTTC
.	TRBV19	TRBJ2-1	16	.	CASSSSVAGNYNEQFF	TGTGCCAGTAGTTCGTCAGTGGCAGGCAACTACAATGAGCAGTTCTTC
.	TRBV14	TRBJ2-7	11	.	CASSLKYEQYF	TGTGCCAGCAGCTTGAAGTACGAGCAGTACTTC
.	TRBV19	TRBJ1-5	17	.	CASSKATGPRGNQPQHF	TGTGCCAGTAGTAAAGCTACAGGGCCCCGGGGCAATCAGCCCCAGCATTTT
.	TRBV5-1	TRBJ2-1	12	.	CASSSQINEQFF	TGCGCCAGCAGCTCCCAGATCAATGAGCAGTTCTTC
.	TRBV5-1	TRBJ2-2	13	.	CASSTGNTGELFF	TGCGCCAGCAGCACTGGGAACACCGGGGAGCTGTTTTTT
.	TRBV29-1	TRBJ2-3	15	.	CSALYSRWSTDTQYF	TGCAGCGCCCTTTATAGCCGGTGGAGCACAGATACGCAGTATTTT
.	TRBV5-6	TRBJ2-7	15	.	CASSSKHHSPYEQYF	TGTGCCAGCAGCTCCAAACATCACTCCCCCTACGAGCAGTACTTC
.	TRBV7-6	TRBJ2-1	17	.	CASSLLELAEIYNEQFF	TGTGCCAGCAGCTTATTGGAGTTAGCGGAGATATACAATGAGCAGTTCTTC
.	TRBV15	TRBJ2-2	16	.	CATSPLKQSNTGELFF	TGTGCCACCAGTCCCCTGAAACAGTCGAACACCGGGGAGCTGTTTTTT
.	TRBV6-1	TRBJ2-6	17	TRBD1	CASSGTGKSSGANVLTF	TGTGCCAGCAGTGGGACAGGGAAGAGCTCTGGGGCCAACGTCCTGACTTTC
.	TRBV4-1	TRBJ1-1	14	TRBD1	CASSQDRGKTEAFF	TGCGCCAGCAGCCAAGACAGGGGGAAGACTGAAGCTTTCTTT
.	TRBV27	TRBJ2-7	15	.	CASSLWGTHSYEQYF	TGTGCCAGCAGCCTTTGGGGGACACACTCCTACGAGCAGTACTTC
.	TRBV6-6	TRBJ2-7	15	TRBD1	CASSFTGTGDYEQYF	TGTGCCAGCAGTTTCACCGGGACAGGGGATTACGAGCAGTACTTC